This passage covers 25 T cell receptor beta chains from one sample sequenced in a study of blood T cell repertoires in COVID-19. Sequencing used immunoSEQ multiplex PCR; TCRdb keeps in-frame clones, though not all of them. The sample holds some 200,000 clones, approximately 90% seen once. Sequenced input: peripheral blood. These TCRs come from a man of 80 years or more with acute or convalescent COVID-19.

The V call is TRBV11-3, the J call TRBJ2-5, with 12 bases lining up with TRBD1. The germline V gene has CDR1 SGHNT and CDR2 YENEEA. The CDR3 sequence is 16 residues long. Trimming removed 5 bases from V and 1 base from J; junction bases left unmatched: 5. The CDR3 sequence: CASSPGTGGFQETQYF. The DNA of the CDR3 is TGTGCCAGCAGCCCTGGGACAGGGGGCTTCCAAGAGACCCAGTACTTC.

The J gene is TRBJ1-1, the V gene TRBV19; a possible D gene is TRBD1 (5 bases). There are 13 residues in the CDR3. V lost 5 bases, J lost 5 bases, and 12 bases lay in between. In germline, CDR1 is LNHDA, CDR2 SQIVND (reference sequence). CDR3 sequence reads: CASSSGFRTEAFF. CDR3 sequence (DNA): TGTGCCAGTAGTTCAGGGTTTCGGACTGAAGCTTTCTTT.

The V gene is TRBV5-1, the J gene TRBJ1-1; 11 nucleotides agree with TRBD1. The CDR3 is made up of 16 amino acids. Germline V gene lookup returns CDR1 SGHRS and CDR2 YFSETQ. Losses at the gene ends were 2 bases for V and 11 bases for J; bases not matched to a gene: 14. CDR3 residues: CASSFTGTGGLMEAFF. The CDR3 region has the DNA TGCGCCAGCAGCTTCACCGGGACAGGGGGGTTAATGGAGGCTTTCTTT.

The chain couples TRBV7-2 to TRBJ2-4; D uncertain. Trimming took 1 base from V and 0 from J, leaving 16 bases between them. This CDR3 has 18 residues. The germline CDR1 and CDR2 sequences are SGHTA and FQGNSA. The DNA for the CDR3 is TGTGCCAGCAGCTTAGATCCCGGTGGCGGAGCAGCCAAAAACATTCAGTACTTC. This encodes CASSLDPGGGAAKNIQYF.

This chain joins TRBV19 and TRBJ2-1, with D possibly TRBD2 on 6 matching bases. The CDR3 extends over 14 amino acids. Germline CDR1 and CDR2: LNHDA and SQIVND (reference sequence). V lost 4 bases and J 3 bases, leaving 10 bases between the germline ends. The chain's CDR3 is CASSTHSGYNEQFF. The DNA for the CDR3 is TGTGCCAGTAGTACCCATAGCGGCTACAATGAGCAGTTCTTC.

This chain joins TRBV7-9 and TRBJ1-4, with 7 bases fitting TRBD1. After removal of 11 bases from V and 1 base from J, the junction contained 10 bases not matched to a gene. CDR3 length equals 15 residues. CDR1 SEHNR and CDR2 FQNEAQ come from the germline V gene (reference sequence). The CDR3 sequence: CAVLKGAETNEKLFF. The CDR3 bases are TGTGCCGTACTAAAGGGGGCAGAAACTAATGAAAAACTGTTTTTT. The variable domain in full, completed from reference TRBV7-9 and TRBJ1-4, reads DTGVSQNPRHKITKRGQNVTFRCDPISEHNRLYWYRQTLGQGPEFLTYFQNEAQLEKSRLLSDRFSAERPKGSFSTLEIQRTEQGDSAMYLCAVLKGAETNEKLFFGSGTQLSVL.

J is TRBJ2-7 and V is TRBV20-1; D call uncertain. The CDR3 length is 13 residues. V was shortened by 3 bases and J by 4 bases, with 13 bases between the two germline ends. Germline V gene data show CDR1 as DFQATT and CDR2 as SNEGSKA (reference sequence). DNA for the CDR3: TGCAGTGCTAGTCCTGGAACGAGGTACGAGCAGTACTTC. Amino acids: CSASPGTRYEQYF.

CDR3 DNA: TGTGCCAGCAGTTTAACTAGCGGGAGGCAGGATACGCAGTATTTT. Translating gives CASSLTSGRQDTQYF. V gene TRBV27 combines with J gene TRBJ2-3; 12 nucleotides line up with TRBD2. In germline, CDR1 is MNHEY, CDR2 SMNVEV (reference sequence). There are 15 residues in the CDR3. The J segment lost 6 bases and the V segment lost 2 bases, leaving 3 bases of the junction unmatched.

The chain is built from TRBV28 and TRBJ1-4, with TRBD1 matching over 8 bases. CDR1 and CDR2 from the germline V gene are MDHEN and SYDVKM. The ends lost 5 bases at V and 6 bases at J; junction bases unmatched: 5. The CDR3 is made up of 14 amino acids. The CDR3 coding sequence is TGTGCCAGCAGTGTCACAGGGGGGGATGAAAAACTGTTTTTT. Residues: CASSVTGGDEKLFF.

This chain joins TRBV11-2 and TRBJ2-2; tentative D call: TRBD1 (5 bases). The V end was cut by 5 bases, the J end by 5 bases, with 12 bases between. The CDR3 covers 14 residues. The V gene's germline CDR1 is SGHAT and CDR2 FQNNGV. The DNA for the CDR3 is TGTGCCAGCAGCCAACAGGAAGGAACCGGGGAGCTGTTTTTT. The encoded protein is CASSQQEGTGELFF.

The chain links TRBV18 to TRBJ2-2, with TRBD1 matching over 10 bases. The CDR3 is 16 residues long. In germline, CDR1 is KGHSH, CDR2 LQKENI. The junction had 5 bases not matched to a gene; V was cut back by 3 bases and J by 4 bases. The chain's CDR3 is CASSPSGTGATGELFF. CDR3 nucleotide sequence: TGTGCCAGCTCACCTTCCGGGACAGGGGCCACCGGGGAGCTGTTTTTT.

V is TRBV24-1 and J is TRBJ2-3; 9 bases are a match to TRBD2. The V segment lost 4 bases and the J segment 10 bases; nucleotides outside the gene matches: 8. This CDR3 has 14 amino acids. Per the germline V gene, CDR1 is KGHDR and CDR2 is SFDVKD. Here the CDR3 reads CATSESLAGQSQYF. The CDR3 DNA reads TGTGCCACCAGTGAGTCCCTAGCGGGACAGTCGCAGTATTTT.

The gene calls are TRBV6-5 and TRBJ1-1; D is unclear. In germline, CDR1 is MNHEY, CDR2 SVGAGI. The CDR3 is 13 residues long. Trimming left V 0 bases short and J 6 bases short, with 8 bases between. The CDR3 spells CASSYSSGSEAFF. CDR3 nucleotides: TGTGCCAGCAGTTACTCGAGCGGTTCTGAAGCTTTCTTT.

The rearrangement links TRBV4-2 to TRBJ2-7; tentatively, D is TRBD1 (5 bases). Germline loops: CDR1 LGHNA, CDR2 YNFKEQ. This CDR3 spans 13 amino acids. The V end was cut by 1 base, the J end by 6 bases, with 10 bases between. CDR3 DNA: TGTGCCAGCAGCCAAGTCTCAGGGTCCGAGCAGTACGTC. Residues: CASSQVSGSEQYV.

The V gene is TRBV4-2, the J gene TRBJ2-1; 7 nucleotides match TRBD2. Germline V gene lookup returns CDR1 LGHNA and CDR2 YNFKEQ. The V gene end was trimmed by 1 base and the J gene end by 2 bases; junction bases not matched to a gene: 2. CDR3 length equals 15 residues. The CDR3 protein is CASSQAGGTYNEQFF. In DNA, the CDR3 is TGTGCCAGCAGCCAAGCGGGGGGAACCTACAATGAGCAGTTCTTC.

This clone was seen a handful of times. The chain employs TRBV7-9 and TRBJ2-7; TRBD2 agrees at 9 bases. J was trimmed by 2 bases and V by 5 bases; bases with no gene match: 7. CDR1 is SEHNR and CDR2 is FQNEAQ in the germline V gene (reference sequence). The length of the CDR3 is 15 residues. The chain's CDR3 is CASSPGTSIAYEQYV. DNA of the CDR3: TGTGCCAGCAGCCCCGGGACTAGCATCGCCTACGAGCAGTACGTC.

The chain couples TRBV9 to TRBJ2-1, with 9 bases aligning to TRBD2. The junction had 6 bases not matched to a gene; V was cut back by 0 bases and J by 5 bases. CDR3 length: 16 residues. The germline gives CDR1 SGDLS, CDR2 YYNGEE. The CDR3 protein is CASSVALLAGDNEQFF. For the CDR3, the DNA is TGTGCCAGCAGCGTAGCTCTACTAGCGGGCGACAATGAGCAGTTCTTC.

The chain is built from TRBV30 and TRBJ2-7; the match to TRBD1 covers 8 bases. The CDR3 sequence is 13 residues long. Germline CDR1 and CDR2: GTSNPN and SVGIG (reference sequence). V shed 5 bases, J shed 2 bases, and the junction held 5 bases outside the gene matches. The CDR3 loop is CAWGQGWPYEQYF. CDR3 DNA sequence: TGTGCCTGGGGACAGGGATGGCCCTACGAGCAGTACTTC.

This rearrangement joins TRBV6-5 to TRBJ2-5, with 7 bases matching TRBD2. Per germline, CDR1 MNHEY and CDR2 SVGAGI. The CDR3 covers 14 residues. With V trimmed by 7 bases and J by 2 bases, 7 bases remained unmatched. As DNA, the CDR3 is TGTGCCAGCAAGGGCGGGGGACCACAAGAGACCCAGTACTTC. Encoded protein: CASKGGGPQETQYF.

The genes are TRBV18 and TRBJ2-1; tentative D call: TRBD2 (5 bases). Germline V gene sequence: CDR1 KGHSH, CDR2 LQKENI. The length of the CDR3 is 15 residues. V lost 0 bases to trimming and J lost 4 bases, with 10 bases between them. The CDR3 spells CASSPPNGNYNEQFF. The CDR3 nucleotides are TGTGCCAGCTCACCACCAAACGGGAATTACAATGAGCAGTTCTTC.

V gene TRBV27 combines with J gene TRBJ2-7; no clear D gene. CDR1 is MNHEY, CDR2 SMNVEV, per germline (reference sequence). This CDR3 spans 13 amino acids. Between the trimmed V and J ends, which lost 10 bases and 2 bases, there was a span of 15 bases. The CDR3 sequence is CATNPHTAYEQYV. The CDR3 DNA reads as TGTGCCACCAACCCCCACACCGCCTACGAGCAGTACGTC.

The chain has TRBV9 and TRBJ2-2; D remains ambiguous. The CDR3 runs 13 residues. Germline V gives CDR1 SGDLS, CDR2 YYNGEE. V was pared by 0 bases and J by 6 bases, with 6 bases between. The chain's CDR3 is CASSVAISGELFF. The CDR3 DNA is TGTGCCAGCAGCGTAGCTATTTCCGGGGAGCTGTTTTTT.

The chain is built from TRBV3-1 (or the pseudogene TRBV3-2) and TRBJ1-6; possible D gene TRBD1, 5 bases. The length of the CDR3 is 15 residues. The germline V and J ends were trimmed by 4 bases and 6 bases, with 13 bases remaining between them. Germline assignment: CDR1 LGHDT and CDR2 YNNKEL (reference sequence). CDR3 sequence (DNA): TGTGCCAGCAGCCCCCGGGGGGAATCTAATTCACCCCTCCACTTT. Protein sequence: CASSPRGESNSPLHF.

The CDR3, as DNA: TGTGCCAGCAGCGGACAGGACTACGAGCAGTACTTC. Amino acid sequence: CASSGQDYEQYF. V gene TRBV7-9 combines with J gene TRBJ2-7; 7 bases match TRBD1. The V segment lost 5 bases and the J segment 3 bases; nucleotides outside the gene matches: 1. In germline, CDR1 is SEHNR, CDR2 FQNEAQ (reference sequence). This CDR3 has 12 residues.

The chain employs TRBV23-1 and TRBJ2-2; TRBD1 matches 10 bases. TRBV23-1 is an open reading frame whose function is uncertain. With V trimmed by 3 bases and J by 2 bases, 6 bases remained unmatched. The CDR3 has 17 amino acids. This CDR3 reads CASSHGTGALNTGELFF. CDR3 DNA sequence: TGCGCCAGCAGTCACGGGACAGGGGCTTTAAACACCGGGGAGCTGTTTTTT.